The source of this T cell receptor (beta chain) is a study of blood T cell repertoires in COVID-19. Repertoires were generated with immunoSEQ multiplex PCR, while TCRdb's copy carries only in-frame clones and drops some. The sample contains under 200,000 clones, roughly 88% of which appear only once. Donors in Cohort 3 counted as recovered after two negative PCRs, clearance, or symptom resolution. The sequencing input was PBMCs or T cells enriched from blood (not recorded which). This clonotype originated in a woman aged 60-70 years who had recovered from COVID-19.

The CDR3 loop reads CASSDGRSGPQHF. DNA of the CDR3: TGTGCCAGCAGTGACGGTCGGTCGGGGCCCCAGCATTTT. The J gene is TRBJ1-5, the V gene TRBV6-1; D ambiguous. Germline CDR1 and CDR2: MNHNS and SASEGT. Trimming pared 3 bases from V and 9 bases from J, leaving 12 bases between. This CDR3 has 13 amino acids.